This TCR beta chain was captured by sequencing in a study of blood T cell repertoires in COVID-19. CDR3 length: 13 residues. Germline V CDR1 and CDR2: MNHEY, SVGEGT. Trimming pared 6 bases from V and 4 bases from J, leaving 12 bases between. Authors' methods: Quantification of nucleated cells was approximated via reference gene primer amplification. Some clones are missing from TCRdb's copy, which holds only in-frame ones; the method was immunoSEQ multiplex PCR. The V and J calls and clone size were taken over from that table, and D and trimming were inferred from the DNA. In the table there are 100,000 to 150,000 clones, approximately 88% of which are singletons.

Specimen: peripheral blood. The chain has TRBV6-2 or TRBV6-3 and TRBJ1-1, with D uncertain. The receptor comes from a woman between 25 and 40 years old who had recovered from COVID-19. CDR3 nucleotide sequence: TGTGCCAGCAGCGCGTCATCCACCACTGAAGCTTTCTTT. Its translation is CASSASSTTEAFF.